The next 9 T cell receptor beta chains were all read from a single sample in a study of T cells in Graves' hyperthyroidism and ophthalmopathy. It was RNA transcripts that yielded the amplified TCR beta CDR3 regions. HTBI primers were employed in a first-round RT-PCR of the TCR CDR3. One entry per CDR3 protein, called by TCRdb with MiXCR from the multiplex PCR reads. The table shows 560,000 or so distinct CDR3 sequences, with approximately 20% occurring only once. The sequenced material came from blood. All receptors derive from a man aged 40-49 years with Graves' ophthalmopathy.

This clonotype showed up just a few times. This CDR3 is CASSSGGTGRQETQYF. As DNA, the CDR3 is TGCGCCAGCAGCTCCGGAGGGACAGGGCGACAAGAGACCCAGTACTTC. The gene calls are TRBV5-1 and TRBJ2-5; 9 bases line up with TRBD1. Germline CDR1 SGHRS, CDR2 YFSETQ. The J segment lost 2 bases and the V segment lost 3 bases, leaving 8 bases of the junction unmatched. The CDR3 extends over 16 amino acids.

The CDR3 spells CATSDPGLAGAYEQYF. The CDR3 bases are TGTGCCACCAGTGATCCAGGACTAGCGGGAGCCTACGAGCAGTACTTC. The V gene is TRBV24-1, the J gene TRBJ2-7, with 13 bases lining up with TRBD2. This CDR3 has 16 residues. CDR1 and CDR2 (germline): KGHDR, SFDVKD. Unmatched junction bases numbered 3, after V lost 3 bases and J lost 2 bases.

This chain links TRBV6-1 with TRBJ1-2, with D uncertain. The CDR3 sequence is 10 residues long. Germline lookup yields CDR1 MNHNS and CDR2 SASEGT. The germline V and J ends were trimmed by 2 bases and 6 bases, with 1 base remaining between them. CDR3 nucleotide sequence: TGTGCCAGCAGTGAAAATGGCTACACCTTC. Translated: CASSENGYTF.

This clonotype has more than one count but fewer than ten. The chain has TRBV2 and TRBJ1-5; perhaps TRBD1 as D (5 bases). V was shortened by 6 bases and J by 0 bases, with 9 bases between the two germline ends. The CDR3 runs to 14 residues. Germline lookup yields CDR1 SNHLY and CDR2 FYNNEI. CDR3 loop: CASREQVSNQPQHF. CDR3 DNA: TGTGCCAGCAGGGAACAGGTTAGCAATCAGCCCCAGCATTTT.

This clonotype appeared many times. The CDR3 DNA sequence: TGTGCCAGCAGCTTAGGAGTTAGCGGGGCGTCAGATACGCAGTATTTT. Its protein is CASSLGVSGASDTQYF. The V call is TRBV7-2, the J call TRBJ2-3; 8 positions match TRBD2. Germline CDR1 and CDR2: SGHTA and FQGNSA. This CDR3 spans 16 amino acids. J was trimmed by 4 bases and V by 1 base; bases with no gene match: 7.

This clonotype came up many times. The rearrangement uses TRBV6-5 and TRBJ2-7; D gene ambiguous. Germline V lookup: CDR1 MNHEY, CDR2 SVGAGI. Trimming took 2 bases from V and 2 from J, leaving 13 bases between them. This CDR3 contains 15 residues. For the CDR3, the DNA is TGTGCCAGCAGTTACCATCCAGCCCAGACCTACGAGCAGTACTTC. Amino acid sequence: CASSYHPAQTYEQYF.

Regarding this clonotype: A much larger clone sits a single nucleotide away, making a read error possible. The V and J genes are TRBV7-2 and TRBJ2-5, with D maybe TRBD2 (6 bases). The CDR3 is 15 amino acids. CDR1 and CDR2 (germline): SGHTA, FQGNSA. V lost 3 bases to trimming and J lost 1 base, with 12 bases between them. CDR3 sequence: CASSLRAGSQETQYF. In nucleotides, the CDR3 is TGTGCCAGCAGCTTGCGGGCGGGGAGCCAAGAGACCCAGTACTTC.

This clonotype was detected only a few times. V is TRBV19 and J is TRBJ1-5; no firm D call. The germline V gene encodes CDR1 LNHDA and CDR2 SQIVND (reference sequence). The CDR3 spans 13 residues. V lost 3 bases and J lost 5, with 8 bases in between. The CDR3 sequence: CASSMEGDQPQHF. CDR3 nucleotide sequence: TGTGCCAGTAGTATGGAGGGAGATCAGCCCCAGCATTTT.

This sequence joins TRBV7-2 and TRBJ2-1, with 10 bases lining up with TRBD2. The ends lost 3 bases at V and 2 bases at J; junction bases unmatched: 4. The CDR3 runs 16 residues. Germline V gene lookup returns CDR1 SGHTA and CDR2 FQGNSA. CDR3 coding DNA: TGTGCCAGCAGCTTTAACGGACTAGCGGCCTACAATGAGCAGTTCTTC. It translates to CASSFNGLAAYNEQFF.